A selection of T cell receptor beta chains follows, all from one sample in a study of CD8+ T cells in alopecia areata. Data came from immunoSEQ multiplex PCR; TCRdb stores just in-frame clones and leaves some out. Here the sample spans tens of thousands of clones, 92% being singletons. Sequenced material: CD8+ T cells sorted from blood, taken at week 24, from a patient treated with tofacitinib. The receptor set was obtained from a human donor with alopecia areata. CDR3s leave out the opening cysteine and the closing phenylalanine or tryptophan.

j_gene,v_gene,CDR3aa
TRBJ2-3,TRBV15,ATSWESADTQY
TRBJ2-1,TRBV6-5,ASRQLAGEQF
TRBJ2-1,TRBV7-2,ASSPLANEQF
TRBJ2-1,TRBV19,ASSIVAGNNEQF
TRBJ2-1,TRBV5-4,ASSLVAGGLYNEQF
TRBJ1-2,TRBV27,ASSLFLGTGADGYT
TRBJ2-3,TRBV29-1,SVVDGGAISTDTQY
TRBJ2-7,TRBV7-6,ASSPGTGSYEQY
TRBJ2-5,TRBV9,ASSVGALEQETQY
TRBJ2-2,TRBV4-1,ASSPRAFRVRNTGELF
TRBJ2-1,TRBV7-9,ASSRTETGDEQF
TRBJ2-1,TRBV6-6,ASRLQPWATNQEQF
TRBJ2-7,TRBV29-1,SVRSTGGAEQY
TRBJ2-7,TRBV4-3,ASSQDLEGFNEQY
TRBJ1-5,TRBV27,ASTPQGMNQPQH
TRBJ2-7,TRBV27,ASSLSLRLAGISEQY
TRBJ2-2,TRBV7-2,ASSLEGFRELF
TRBJ2-7,TRBV30,AWSVQGNSEQY
TRBJ2-2,TRBV29-1,SVWTGGTGELF
TRBJ1-5,TRBV19,ASSIGTGENQPQH
TRBJ2-7,TRBV27,ASSPRDGDYEQY
TRBJ2-5,TRBV27,ASRGIRETQY
TRBJ2-5,TRBV9,ASSAWDREETQY
TRBJ2-2,TRBV10-3,AISNLGTGELF
TRBJ1-1,TRBV6-6,ASSPKLNTEAF
TRBJ2-7,TRBV7-9,ASSLPRGGPYEQY
NA,TRBV29-1,SVESQYEQY
TRBJ2-7,TRBV10-3,AISGPPLYEQY
TRBJ2-1,TRBV7-7,ASSVDGYNEQF
TRBJ2-6,TRBV29-1,SVEDKRFSGANVLT
TRBJ1-2,TRBV7-9,ASSDTGNVFYGYT